This T cell receptor beta chain derives from a study of blood T cell repertoires in COVID-19. Study-wide background: T cells, B-cell-depleted T cells, or PBMCs supplied cDNA or gDNA.

Trimming shortened V by 10 bases and J by 1 base, and 29 bases separated the two germline ends. Germline CDR1 and CDR2: MDHEN and SYDVKM. The CDR3 extends over 18 amino acids. In the authors' methods: Amplification from reference gene primers served as the basis for estimated nucleated cell counts. Here immunoSEQ multiplex PCR was the method, and the copy in TCRdb shows in-frame clones only, minus some. Clone size and V and J calls were adopted from that table, with D and trimming inferred from the DNA. This sample has approximately 200,000 clones, with over 70% found just once. This clone has more than one count but fewer than ten.

Material for sequencing was peripheral blood. The source is a man in his sixties with active or convalescent COVID-19. This chain links TRBV28 with TRBJ2-7; possibly TRBD2 for D (5 bases). CDR3 in DNA: TGTGCCACCCTCGGTGAGAGGGAGAGGGTGTTAGGGTCCTACGAGCAGTACTTC. It codes for CATLGERERVLGSYEQYF.